These T cell receptor beta chains were read from a single sample in a study of blood T cell repertoires in COVID-19. Generated by immunoSEQ multiplex PCR, the TCRdb table keeps only in-frame clones and is missing some. Of 20,000 or so clones listed, more than 75% are singletons. The sequenced sample was peripheral blood. The receptor set was obtained from a man aged 45-65 years with active COVID-19. Each CDR3 is given with its conserved first and last residue. The D gene is left open where the match is weak. Size is omitted from some rows. Given values are once, few, many or a class for expanded clones.

V gene	clone size	D gene	J gene	CDR3 protein	CDR3 DNA
TRBV24-1	-	TRBD1	TRBJ1-1	CATSSKAGGRTEAFF	TGTGCCACCAGCAGCAAGGCAGGGGGACGGACTGAAGCTTTCTTT
TRBV9	once	-	TRBJ2-2	CASSVSVPGELFF	TGTGCCAGCAGCGTGAGTGTGCCCGGGGAGCTGTTTTTT
TRBV7-2	-	-	TRBJ2-7	CASSFSTGEYYEQYF	TGTGCCAGCAGCTTTAGTACGGGGGAGTACTACGAGCAGTACTTC
TRBV7-2	-	-	TRBJ1-1	CASSSDSGYTEAFF	TGTGCCAGCAGCTCAGACTCCGGGTACACTGAAGCTTTCTTT
TRBV7-6	-	-	TRBJ2-4	CASSARVRDVGNIQYF	TGTGCCAGCAGCGCACGGGTTCGGGATGTGGGAAACATTCAGTACTTC
TRBV7-9	-	TRBD1	TRBJ2-1	CAADRDSSYNEQFF	TGTGCCGCAGACCGGGACAGCTCCTACAATGAGCAGTTCTTC
TRBV7-9	-	TRBD2	TRBJ2-7	CASSAPGGNDEQYF	TGTGCCAGCAGCGCCCCCGGGGGGAATGACGAGCAGTACTTC
TRBV27	once	-	TRBJ2-3	CASSLGGGADTQYF	TGTGCCAGCAGTTTAGGAGGTGGGGCAGATACGCAGTATTTT
TRBV19	-	-	TRBJ1-1	CASMYGGMNTEAFF	TGTGCCAGTATGTACGGCGGTATGAACACTGAAGCTTTCTTT
TRBV4-1	once	-	TRBJ1-1	CASSQERRAEAFF	TGCGCCAGCAGCCAAGAGCGGCGGGCTGAAGCTTTCTTT
TRBV7-8	-	TRBD1	TRBJ1-2	CASSFSTGSLDGYTF	TGTGCCAGCAGCTTCTCGACAGGGAGCTTGGACGGCTACACCTTC
TRBV4-2	-	TRBD2	TRBJ2-2	CASSQAAGGITGELFF	TGTGCCAGCAGCCAAGCGGCGGGGGGGATCACCGGGGAGCTGTTTTTT
TRBV6-1	-	-	TRBJ1-2	CASSEGANYGYTF	TGTGCCAGCAGTGAGGGAGCTAACTATGGCTACACCTTC
TRBV19	-	TRBD2	TRBJ2-1	CVNLRTSGYNEQFF	TGTGTCAACTTGCGGACTAGCGGGTACAATGAGCAGTTCTTC
TRBV29-1	-	TRBD1	TRBJ2-5	CSVDRARETQYF	TGCAGCGTGGACAGGGCTCGGGAGACCCAGTACTTC
TRBV27	-	-	TRBJ1-2	CASLNPRGHLYGYTF	TGTGCCAGCCTTAACCCCCGGGGACACCTCTATGGCTACACCTTC
TRBV15	-	TRBD1	TRBJ2-7	CATSIGTGPYEQYF	TGTGCCACCAGCATCGGGACAGGGCCCTACGAGCAGTACTTC
TRBV19	-	-	TRBJ1-5	CATTLGSGVDSGNQPQHF	TGTGCCACTACGCTGGGCTCCGGGGTTGATTCTGGCAATCAGCCCCAGCATTTT
TRBV19	-	-	TRBJ1-1	CASSITGVNTEAFF	TGTGCCAGTAGTATTACCGGGGTTAACACTGAAGCTTTCTTT
TRBV28	-	-	TRBJ2-7	CATSDGGGNEQYF	TGTGCCACCTCCGACGGGGGTGGGAACGAGCAGTACTTC
TRBV7-2	-	TRBD1	TRBJ1-2	CASSLQTGHNYGYTF	TGTGCCAGCAGCTTACAGACAGGGCATAACTATGGCTACACCTTC
TRBV18	-	TRBD2	TRBJ2-7	CASSLGPSGGAISYEQYF	TGTGCCAGCTCCCTCGGGCCTAGCGGGGGGGCGATCTCCTACGAGCAGTACTTC
TRBV2	-	TRBD1	TRBJ2-5	CASGVDRGDQETQYF	TGTGCCAGCGGCGTGGACAGGGGGGACCAAGAGACCCAGTACTTC
TRBV6-4	-	TRBD2	TRBJ2-1	CASSDSGGANEQFF	TGTGCCAGCAGTGACAGCGGGGGGGCCAATGAGCAGTTCTTC
TRBV5-5	-	-	TRBJ1-1	CASSSVDRVTEAFF	TGTGCCAGCAGCTCCGTTGACCGGGTCACTGAAGCTTTCTTT
TRBV11-1	-	-	TRBJ1-1	CASSSNAGFTEAFF	TGTGCCAGCAGCTCCAATGCCGGGTTCACTGAAGCTTTCTTT
TRBV29-1	few	-	TRBJ1-2	CSVGAGYGYTF	TGCAGCGTTGGCGCGGGGTATGGCTACACCTTC
TRBV12-3/TRBV12-4	-	-	TRBJ2-7	CASSLTAHEQYF	TGTGCCAGCAGTTTGACAGCCCACGAGCAGTACTTC
TRBV10-3	-	TRBD2	TRBJ2-7	CAIGSGTLYEQYF	TGTGCCATCGGTAGCGGGACCCTTTACGAGCAGTACTTC
TRBV2	-	TRBD2	TRBJ2-7	CASGTTAHEQYF	TGTGCCAGCGGGACTACGGCCCACGAGCAGTACTTC
TRBV7-2	-	-	TRBJ1-1	CASSLAGDGTEAFF	TGTGCCAGCAGCTTAGCAGGGGATGGTACTGAAGCTTTCTTT
TRBV11-2	-	TRBD1	TRBJ1-4	CASSYITGATNEKLFF	TGTGCCAGCAGCTATATTACAGGGGCGACTAATGAAAAACTGTTTTTT
TRBV2	few	-	TRBJ2-2	CASSDGRVAPGELFF	TGTGCCAGCAGTGATGGGCGGGTCGCACCCGGGGAGCTGTTTTTT
TRBV7-9	-	-	TRBJ2-1	CASSFPGKTNEQFF	TGTGCCAGCAGCTTCCCCGGGAAGACCAATGAGCAGTTCTTC
TRBV21-1	-	-	TRBJ1-6	CASRPSSYNSPLHF	TGTGCCAGCCGCCCGAGCTCCTATAATTCACCCCTCCACTTT
TRBV5-4	-	-	TRBJ2-5	CASSLRGGETQYF	TGTGCCAGCAGCTTGCGGGGAGGAGAGACCCAGTACTTC
TRBV5-1	-	TRBD2	TRBJ2-1	CASRPGGSYNEQFF	TGCGCCAGCAGGCCGGGGGGGTCCTACAATGAGCAGTTCTTC
TRBV27	once	-	TRBJ1-5	CASGWGGQPQHF	TGTGCCAGCGGTTGGGGAGGTCAGCCCCAGCATTTT
TRBV19	few	TRBD1	TRBJ2-5	CASSAGTGGNFETQYF	TGTGCCAGTAGTGCGGGGACAGGGGGCAATTTTGAGACCCAGTACTTC
TRBV3-1/TRBV3-2	-	-	TRBJ1-5	CASSPGGASGFNQPQHF	TGTGCCAGCAGCCCGGGTGGAGCTTCGGGGTTCAATCAGCCCCAGCATTTT
TRBV7-3	-	-	TRBJ2-5	CASSLTSGRGLRETQYF	TGTGCCAGCAGCTTAACGTCCGGCAGGGGATTACGAGAGACCCAGTACTTC
TRBV7-2	-	-	TRBJ1-5	CASSSSGRSNQPQHF	TGTGCCAGCAGCTCTTCGGGGAGGAGCAATCAGCCCCAGCATTTT
TRBV12-3/TRBV12-4	-	-	TRBJ1-5	CASSGGGGQPQHF	TGTGCCAGCAGTGGGGGGGGCGGTCAGCCCCAGCATTTT
TRBV7-6	-	TRBD1	TRBJ2-7	CASSPGQVGVVYEQYF	TGTGCCAGCAGCCCGGGACAGGTCGGTGTAGTGTACGAGCAGTACTTC
TRBV2	-	-	TRBJ2-5	CASQRSGETQYF	TGTGCCAGCCAGAGGTCCGGAGAGACCCAGTACTTC
TRBV5-1	-	TRBD1	TRBJ2-2	CASSNGQGTGGELFF	TGCGCCAGCAGCAACGGACAGGGTACCGGCGGGGAGCTGTTTTTT
TRBV29-1	once	-	TRBJ1-2	CSVGFGDYGYTF	TGCAGCGTTGGTTTCGGGGACTATGGCTACACCTTC
TRBV5-4	few	-	TRBJ2-1	CASQEYNEQFF	TGTGCCAGCCAGGAATACAATGAGCAGTTCTTC
TRBV5-1	-	-	TRBJ2-7	CASSPRGHDEQYF	TGCGCCAGCAGCCCGCGGGGGCACGACGAGCAGTACTTC
TRBV2	-	-	TRBJ2-1	CASSETGFDEQFF	TGTGCCAGCAGTGAAACGGGATTTGATGAGCAGTTCTTC
TRBV27	-	-	TRBJ2-1	CASSPWLSTRNEQFF	TGTGCCAGCAGTCCATGGTTGAGCACCCGCAATGAGCAGTTCTTC
TRBV18	-	-	TRBJ1-6	CASSPLAANNSPLHF	TGTGCCAGCTCACCACTAGCAGCAAATAATTCACCCCTCCACTTT
TRBV28	-	-	TRBJ2-7	CASSFLISSGQQYF	TGTGCCAGCAGTTTCCTAATTTCCTCTGGGCAGCAGTACTTC
TRBV5-6	-	TRBD2	TRBJ2-1	CASSQGLAGNNEQFF	TGTGCCAGCAGCCAGGGACTAGCGGGCAACAATGAGCAGTTCTTC
TRBV4-2	-	TRBD1	TRBJ2-5	CASSQGWEGQEGTQYF	TGTGCCAGCAGCCAAGGTTGGGAAGGACAGGAAGGGACCCAGTACTTC
TRBV28	-	-	TRBJ2-7	CASSDHLRYEQYF	TGTGCCAGCAGTGATCACTTGCGCTACGAGCAGTACTTC
TRBV11-3	once	TRBD2	TRBJ2-3	CASSPGGSSDTQYF	TGTGCCAGCAGCCCCGGGGGGTCCTCAGATACGCAGTATTTT
TRBV11-3	-	-	TRBJ2-1	CASSSRGLQVNEQFF	TGTGCCAGCAGCTCCAGGGGTCTACAGGTCAATGAGCAGTTCTTC
TRBV2	-	TRBD1	TRBJ2-5	CASSLGQGAVETQYF	TGTGCCAGCAGTCTGGGACAGGGGGCTGTTGAGACCCAGTACTTC
TRBV10-3	-	-	TRBJ2-1	CAIREREYNEQFF	TGTGCCATCAGGGAAAGGGAGTACAATGAGCAGTTCTTC